This TCR beta chain was obtained from a study of CD8 T cells in ankylosing spondylitis. General observations from the study: A motif of 7 to 9 highly homologous TCR beta variants was seen as apparently characteristic of ankylosing spondylitis blood. Some of these motif variants have turned up before, in reports on reactive arthritis synovial fluid and blood. The clones that were linked to disease were reported to be significantly enriched in matched synovial fluid samples from ankylosing spondylitis patients.

This clonotype has only a few counts. Its antigen is unidentified. CDR3 length equals 14 residues. Germline loops: CDR1 SGDLS, CDR2 YYNGEE. The V gene lost 1 base and the J gene lost 5 bases, with 13 bases spanning the gap. A quantitative 5'-RACE method, one with molecular barcodes, was used to make TCR beta libraries. Via MiXCR, TCRdb re-called the 5' RACE reads, giving one row per CDR3 protein. The sample has around 300,000 distinct CDR3 sequences; 9.5% to 13% are singletons. This sequence joins TRBV9 and TRBJ2-7; D call uncertain. The origin of this receptor is a female donor with ankylosing spondylitis or in good health (not recorded which). What was sequenced was blood, either unsorted or a sorted T cell fraction (not recorded which). CDR3 loop: CASSVSPSSDEQYF. The CDR3 region has the DNA TGTGCCAGCAGCGTAAGTCCATCCTCGGACGAGCAGTACTTC.